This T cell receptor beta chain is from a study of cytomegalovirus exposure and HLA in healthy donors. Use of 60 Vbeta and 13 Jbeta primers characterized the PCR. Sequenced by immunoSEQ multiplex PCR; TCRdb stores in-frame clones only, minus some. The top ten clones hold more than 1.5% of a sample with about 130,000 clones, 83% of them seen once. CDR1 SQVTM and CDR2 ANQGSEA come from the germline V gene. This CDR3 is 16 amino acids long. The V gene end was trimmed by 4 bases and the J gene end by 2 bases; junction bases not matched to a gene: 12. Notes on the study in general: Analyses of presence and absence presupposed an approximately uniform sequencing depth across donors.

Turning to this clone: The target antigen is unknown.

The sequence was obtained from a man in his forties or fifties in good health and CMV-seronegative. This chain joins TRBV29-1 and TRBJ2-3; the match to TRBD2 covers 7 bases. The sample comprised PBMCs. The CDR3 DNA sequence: TGCAGCGTTGGTCTCAGCCGGGAGGCCTACACAGATACGCAGTATTTT. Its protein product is CSVGLSREAYTDTQYF.